These 27 T cell receptor beta chains were all obtained from the same sample, sequenced in a study of shared clonotypes between healthy human individuals. The assay was immunoSEQ multiplex PCR, and TCRdb's table has in-frame clones only and misses some. The sample includes approximately 2,300,000 clones, about 90% of them seen just once. Sequenced sample: naive CD4+ T cells from PBMCs. Noted subset: CD45RA+ positively selected. The origin of the receptors is a man aged 18 to 30 in good health. Some clones in this sample may be carry-over from other donors' samples.

In this sample, this clone turned up once. The chain has TRBV14 and TRBJ1-1; the D gene is possibly TRBD1 (5 bases). The CDR3 runs 16 residues. Per germline, CDR1 SGHDN and CDR2 FVKESK. The V gene lost 3 bases and the J gene lost 0 bases, with 14 bases spanning the gap. DNA of the CDR3: TGTGCCAGCAGCCACCTAGGGGCACCAATGAACACTGAAGCTTTCTTT. This codes for CASSHLGAPMNTEAFF.

The chain is built from TRBV7-3 and TRBJ1-1; TRBD1 matches at 9 bases. The CDR3 contains 15 residues. The germline V gene has CDR1 SGHTA and CDR2 FQGTGA. V lost 4 bases to trimming and J lost 4 bases; unmatched junction nucleotides: 7. CDR3 in DNA: TGTGCCAGCAGCTCACAGGGGGCTCCTAGCACTGAAGCTTTCTTT. It translates to CASSSQGAPSTEAFF.

The chain carries TRBV19 and TRBJ2-4; D is uncertain. Germline assignment: CDR1 LNHDA and CDR2 SQIVND (reference sequence). Trimming left V 7 bases short and J 1 base short, with 14 bases between. The CDR3 sequence is 15 residues long. CDR3 in amino acids: CASKSVVAAKNIQYF. CDR3 sequence (DNA): TGTGCCAGTAAGTCGGTGGTTGCGGCCAAAAACATTCAGTACTTC.

The J gene is TRBJ2-7, the V gene TRBV9; 7 bases are a match to TRBD1. The germline CDR1 and CDR2 sequences are SGDLS and YYNGEE. The CDR3 has 14 residues. Trimming took 3 bases from V and 2 from J; bases not matched to a gene: 5. The CDR3 loop is CASSAGQAAYEQYF. The DNA for the CDR3 is TGTGCCAGCAGCGCTGGACAGGCGGCCTACGAGCAGTACTTC.

V is TRBV4-3 and J is TRBJ2-1; D remains unclear. The CDR3 sequence is 14 residues long. Germline V gives CDR1 LGHNA, CDR2 YSLEER. Deletions cut 0 bases from V and 5 bases from J, with 8 bases between. CDR3 nucleotides: TGCGCCAGCAGCCAAGATGGCCCGCACAATGAGCAGTTCTTC. This codes for CASSQDGPHNEQFF.

The rearrangement joins TRBV19 to TRBJ2-7; 8 bases align to TRBD1. This CDR3 contains 16 residues. J gave up 5 bases and V 4 bases, and 13 bases lay outside the gene matches. CDR1 and CDR2 (germline): LNHDA, SQIVND (reference sequence). CDR3 nucleotides: TGTGCCAGTAGTAGACGTCTGGGGACAGGTAGTGACGAGCAGTACTTC. Its translation is CASSRRLGTGSDEQYF.

This clone was seen once. This chain joins TRBV7-9 and TRBJ2-5, with D possibly TRBD2 on 6 matching bases. The CDR3 covers 19 residues. V shed 0 bases and J shed 2 bases, with 22 bases lying between them. Per germline, CDR1 SEHNR and CDR2 FQNEAQ (reference sequence). CDR3 DNA sequence: TGTGCCAGCAGCTTAGCGAAGGGTTCGGGACTCCGGGGGCAAGAGACCCAGTACTTC. It encodes CASSLAKGSGLRGQETQYF.

V usage is TRBV28 and J usage is TRBJ2-4; D ambiguous. The germline V and J ends were trimmed by 4 bases and 0 bases, with 7 bases remaining between them. Germline V gene sequence: CDR1 MDHEN, CDR2 SYDVKM. This CDR3 has 14 residues. The CDR3 reads CASSYAVAKNIQYF. The DNA of the CDR3 is TGTGCCAGCAGTTACGCAGTAGCCAAAAACATTCAGTACTTC.

The V call is TRBV28, the J call TRBJ2-5, with 7 nucleotides matching TRBD1. Per germline, CDR1 MDHEN and CDR2 SYDVKM. This CDR3 region has 14 residues. J was trimmed by 4 bases and V by 7 bases; bases with no gene match: 9. CDR3 sequence reads: CASTTGRSSETQYF. The CDR3 DNA reads as TGTGCCAGCACGACAGGGCGTTCTTCAGAGACCCAGTACTTC.

The rearrangement uses TRBV28 and TRBJ1-1; a possible D gene is TRBD1 (5 bases). V was shortened by 3 bases and J by 4 bases, with 12 bases between the two germline ends. This CDR3 has 14 residues. Germline V gives CDR1 MDHEN, CDR2 SYDVKM. The CDR3 loop reads CASSFGGETTEAFF. The DNA of the CDR3 is TGTGCCAGCAGTTTTGGGGGGGAGACCACTGAAGCTTTCTTT.

The J gene is TRBJ1-2, the V gene TRBV10-1; no firm D call. The V end lost 8 bases, the J end lost 14 bases, and 15 bases lay between the germline ends. This CDR3 has 10 amino acids. The germline gives CDR1 WNHNN, CDR2 SYGVQD (reference sequence). The CDR3 DNA follows: TGCGCCAGCCCCCTCCAGAGCGTAACCTTC. It yields the protein CASPLQSVTF.

The chain carries TRBV4-3 and TRBJ2-1; 7 bases are a match to TRBD1. Germline CDR1 LGHNA, CDR2 YSLEER. V lost 4 bases, J lost 0 bases, and 3 bases stayed unmatched. The CDR3 is 15 residues long. CDR3 loop: CASSRYRGSYNEQFF. CDR3 bases: TGCGCCAGCAGCCGGTACAGGGGCTCCTACAATGAGCAGTTCTTC.

The chain uses TRBV5-1 and TRBJ2-5, with D possibly being TRBD2 (6 bases). Trimming cost V 5 bases and J 11 bases, with 25 bases left between them. Germline CDR1 is SGHRS and CDR2 is YFSETQ. The CDR3 is made up of 15 amino acids. DNA for the CDR3: TGCGCCAGCAGTATTACGATTCTAGCGCCTGGGGAGCAGTACTTC. It is translated as CASSITILAPGEQYF.

In this sample, this clone turned up once. The chain carries TRBV15 and TRBJ2-1; D gene ambiguous. In germline, CDR1 is LNHNV, CDR2 YYDKDF (reference sequence). The length of the CDR3 is 16 residues. With 2 bases removed from V and 4 bases from J, the gap between germline ends came to 15 bases. CDR3 bases: TGTGCCACCAGCAGATCGGAGATCGGGCAGTACAATGAGCAGTTCTTC. Translating gives CATSRSEIGQYNEQFF.

The chain couples TRBV5-4 to TRBJ2-5; 15 nucleotides match TRBD2. This CDR3 spans 16 amino acids. Germline trimming cut 4 bases from V and 4 bases from J; bases unmatched to any gene: 5. In germline, CDR1 is SGHNT, CDR2 YYREEE (reference sequence). The CDR3 sequence: CASSRGLAGGPETQYF. The CDR3 DNA is TGTGCCAGCAGCCGCGGACTAGCGGGAGGGCCAGAGACCCAGTACTTC.

The chain couples TRBV2 to TRBJ2-2; 10 bases align to TRBD2. Germline trimming cut 8 bases from V and 4 bases from J; bases unmatched to any gene: 19. From germline, CDR1 is SNHLY and CDR2 FYNNEI. This CDR3 spans 19 amino acids. The CDR3 nucleotides are TGTGCCAGCCGACGAACCGTTCTAGCGGGAGTTCGTGGCACCGGGGAGCTGTTTTTT. It specifies CASRRTVLAGVRGTGELFF.

The table lists this clone with a few counts. The gene calls are TRBV28 and TRBJ1-1; possible D gene TRBD1, 6 bases. The V gene lost 4 bases and the J gene lost 5 bases, with 17 bases spanning the gap. This CDR3 is 15 amino acids long. Germline CDR1 MDHEN, CDR2 SYDVKM. CDR3 sequence reads: CASSSPGAGETEAFF. The CDR3 coding sequence is TGTGCCAGCAGTTCTCCAGGGGCAGGGGAAACTGAAGCTTTCTTT. The full variable domain, rest sourced from reference TRBV28 and TRBJ1-1, is DVKVTQSSRYLVKRTGEKVFLECVQDMDHENMFWYRQDPGLGLRLIYFSYDVKMKEKGDIPEGYSVSREKKERFSLILESASTNQTSMYLCASSSPGAGETEAFFGQGTRLTVV.

The rearrangement links TRBV6-1 to TRBJ2-1, with D tentatively TRBD2 (5 bases). The CDR3 runs 13 residues. The germline V and J ends were trimmed by 8 bases and 4 bases, with 12 bases remaining between them. Germline V lookup: CDR1 MNHNS, CDR2 SASEGT. The CDR3 bases are TGTGCCAGCTTAGCGCCTTCTTACAATGAGCAGTTCTTC. As protein: CASLAPSYNEQFF.

This clone was seen once. The CDR3 nucleotides read TGTGCCAGCACCTCCCCCGGGGTTACCTACGAGCAGTACTTC. This sequence encodes CASTSPGVTYEQYF. The V and J genes are TRBV25-1 and TRBJ2-7, with a tentative D call TRBD2 (5 bases). This CDR3 has 14 residues. Germline lookup yields CDR1 MGHDK and CDR2 SYGVNS. V lost 7 bases to trimming and J lost 2 bases, with 15 bases between them.

The rearrangement uses TRBV11-2 and TRBJ1-1; a possible D gene is TRBD1 (6 bases). This CDR3 has 13 residues. Trimming shortened V by 4 bases and J by 3 bases, and 9 bases separated the two germline ends. Germline V CDR1 and CDR2: SGHAT, FQNNGV. The CDR3 coding sequence is TGTGCCAGCAGCTACTCAGGGGACACTGAAGCTTTCTTT. It translates to CASSYSGDTEAFF.

This clone was picked up many times. This rearrangement joins TRBV7-3 to TRBJ2-3, with D possibly being TRBD2 (5 bases). Germline assignment: CDR1 SGHTA and CDR2 FQGTGA. This CDR3 region has 14 residues. V was pared by 2 bases and J by 2 bases, with 8 bases between. In nucleotides, the CDR3 is TGTGCCAGCAGCTTAGACGGGAACACAGATACGCAGTATTTT. Translating it yields CASSLDGNTDTQYF.

V gene TRBV2 combines with J gene TRBJ1-3; TRBD1 is a possible D gene (5 bases). The germline gives CDR1 SNHLY, CDR2 FYNNEI. The ends were cut back, 7 bases at V and 0 bases at J, with 13 bases in the middle. The CDR3 is made up of 15 amino acids. The CDR3 sequence: CASKWQGISGNTIYF. The DNA for the CDR3 is TGTGCCAGCAAATGGCAGGGCATCTCTGGAAACACCATATATTTT.

The chain recombines TRBV20-1 with TRBJ1-5, with unresolved D. The CDR3 contains 11 residues. The germline V gene has CDR1 DFQATT and CDR2 SNEGSKA (reference sequence). Trimming shortened V by 4 bases and J by 6 bases, and 7 bases separated the two germline ends. The CDR3 spells CSAIFGQPQHF. The CDR3 region has the DNA TGCAGTGCTATTTTTGGTCAGCCCCAGCATTTT.

In regard to this clone: This CDR3 is also generated by other DNA sequences in the sample. The V gene is TRBV30, the J gene TRBJ1-2; D unclear. Germline CDR1 and CDR2: GTSNPN and SVGIG (reference sequence). The ends were cut back, 0 bases at V and 2 bases at J, with 7 bases in the middle. The CDR3 is 13 amino acids. In DNA, the CDR3 is TGTGCCTGGAGTGTACGCCAGAACTATGGCTACACCTTC. Translated: CAWSVRQNYGYTF.

The chain is built from TRBV11-2 and TRBJ2-5, with 9 nucleotides matching TRBD2. Trimming removed 5 bases from V and 5 bases from J; junction bases left unmatched: 9. The CDR3 length is 15 residues. Germline values: CDR1 SGHAT, CDR2 FQNNGV. CDR3 loop: CASSETSGGGETQYF. As DNA, the CDR3 is TGTGCCAGCAGCGAGACTAGCGGAGGGGGCGAGACCCAGTACTTC. The complete variable domain, with remaining parts taken from reference TRBV11-2 and TRBJ2-5, reads EAGVAQSPRYKIIEKRQSVAFWCNPISGHATLYWYQQILGQGPKLLIQFQNNGVVDDSQLPKDRFSAERLKGVDSTLKIQPAKLEDSAVYLCASSETSGGGETQYFGPGTRLLVL.

Points on this clone: Within the sample, other DNA sequences also encode this same CDR3. The chain carries TRBV9 and TRBJ1-5; D call uncertain. The germline V gene has CDR1 SGDLS and CDR2 YYNGEE. CDR3 size: 15 residues. Trimming stripped 4 bases from V and 0 bases from J, with 11 bases between. CDR3 residues: CASSPTGYSNQPQHF. The CDR3 bases are TGTGCCAGCAGCCCAACGGGTTATAGCAATCAGCCCCAGCATTTT. Looking up the rest from reference TRBV9 and TRBJ1-5 gives the full variable domain: DSGVTQTPKHLITATGQRVTLRCSPRSGDLSVYWYQQSLDQGLQFLIQYYNGEERAKGNILERFSAQQFPDLHSELNLSSLELGDSALYFCASSPTGYSNQPQHFGDGTRLSIL.

As to this clone: This sample also contains other DNA sequences that code for the same CDR3. The rearrangement joins TRBV28 to TRBJ2-1, with TRBD1 identical over 7 bases. The ends lost 11 bases at V and 4 bases at J; junction bases unmatched: 5. The CDR3 is 12 amino acids. Germline CDR1 is MDHEN and CDR2 is SYDVKM. The CDR3 DNA reads TGTGCCTCTGGGGACAGTTACAATGAGCAGTTCTTC. Translating gives CASGDSYNEQFF.